The entry that follows covers one T cell receptor (beta chain) sequence. Its specificity is unknown. This sample is drawn from a study of cytomegalovirus exposure and HLA in healthy donors. Regarding the study as a whole: The productive fraction for most TCR beta V segments was about 87% or about 30% in an earlier analysis. The likely origin of a cluster of highly shared sequence variants was a sequencing artifact. Association of approximately 16,000 TCR beta sequences with HLA alleles was found at 0.05 false discovery rate in a later analysis.

The CDR3 length is 15 residues. Trimming stripped 7 bases from V and 6 bases from J, with 18 bases between. Germline V CDR1 and CDR2: MNHNS, SASEGT. PCR involved 60 Vbeta and 13 Jbeta primers. Some clones are missing from TCRdb's copy, which holds only in-frame ones; the method was immunoSEQ multiplex PCR. The table has 120,000 to 150,000 clones, about four fifths seen once. Regarding donors, all were healthy bone marrow donors. The origin of this receptor is a man aged 35 to 55 in good health and CMV-seropositive. The sequenced material came from PBMCs. The chain has TRBV6-1 and TRBJ2-2; a weak D match, TRBD2 (5 bases). CDR3 DNA sequence: TGTGCCAGCAAACCCGGGCCCACTAGATCCGGGGAGCTGTTTTTT. The encoded protein is CASKPGPTRSGELFF.